The 8 T cell receptor beta chains reported below all come from one sample, sequenced in a study of blood T cell repertoires in COVID-19. Using immunoSEQ multiplex PCR, the repertoire was profiled, and TCRdb retains in-frame clones only, with some absent. The table has hundreds of thousands of clones, roughly 88% seen once. Sequenced: peripheral blood. The origin of the receptors is an older man with acute or convalescent COVID-19.

Of note for this clone: At one of its ends the junction is not consistent with the germline gene, which may arise from a read error. The chain has TRBV7-9 and TRBJ1-4; weak D call: TRBD1 (5 bases). The CDR3 is made up of 14 amino acids. Germline CDR1 SEHNR, CDR2 FQNEAQ (reference sequence). In DNA form, the CDR3 reads TGTGCCAGCAGCTTAGTACAGGCAAATGGAAAACTGTTTTTT. Translation gives CASSLVQANGKLFF.

V gene TRBV2 combines with J gene TRBJ2-2; 7 nucleotides align to TRBD2. The trim removed 8 bases at V and 3 bases at J, leaving 9 bases unmatched. The CDR3 length is 15 residues. CDR1 is SNHLY, CDR2 FYNNEI, per germline. The CDR3 reads CASSADSGYTGELFF. The CDR3 DNA reads TGTGCCAGCTCTGCCGATAGCGGGTACACCGGGGAGCTGTTTTTT.

The chain is built from TRBV28 and TRBJ2-3; no reliable D call. Trimming stripped 4 bases from V and 3 bases from J, with 11 bases between. Germline V gives CDR1 MDHEN, CDR2 SYDVKM. The CDR3 covers 14 residues. CDR3 sequence (DNA): TGTGCCAGCAGTTATCCACATCGTACAGATACGCAGTATTTT. It yields the protein CASSYPHRTDTQYF.

This clone was counted once. The J gene is TRBJ2-1, the V gene TRBV11-3; 7 nucleotides line up with TRBD2. The CDR3 has 17 amino acids. Germline V CDR1 and CDR2: SGHNT, YENEEA. V lost 3 bases, J lost 8 bases, and 16 bases stayed unmatched. The CDR3 DNA sequence: TGTGCCAGCAGCTTCCAACGGGGCGGGAGTTTGATCGATGAGCAGTTCTTC. It specifies CASSFQRGGSLIDEQFF.

The CDR3 DNA is TGTGCCAGCAGTTTGCCGGGACAGGGGACCTACGAGCAGTACTTC. Translating it yields CASSLPGQGTYEQYF. The V gene is TRBV6-5, the J gene TRBJ2-7; 10 nucleotides match TRBD1. The CDR3 sequence is 15 residues long. The germline V gene encodes CDR1 MNHEY and CDR2 SVGAGI. The V gene end was trimmed by 4 bases and the J gene end by 2 bases; junction bases not matched to a gene: 5.

For the CDR3, the DNA is TGTGCCAGCAGCCGGGACACAGGCTATGGCTACACCTTC. Protein product: CASSRDTGYGYTF. This chain joins TRBV2 and TRBJ1-2; maybe TRBD1 (6 bases). The germline V gene encodes CDR1 SNHLY and CDR2 FYNNEI. This CDR3 is built from 13 residues. Trimming pared 6 bases from V and 4 bases from J, leaving 12 bases between.

The chain carries TRBV9 and TRBJ2-3; TRBD2 matches 7 bases. The CDR3 loop spans 17 amino acids. V gave up 4 bases and J gave up 2 bases; unmatched junction bases: 13. The germline V gene has CDR1 SGDLS and CDR2 YYNGEE. The CDR3 DNA reads as TGTGCCAGCAGCTACCCGGGGGGATTAGGGAACACAGATACGCAGTATTTT. It is translated as CASSYPGGLGNTDTQYF.

The chain couples TRBV19 to TRBJ2-2, with TRBD1 matching over 8 bases. The junction had 7 bases not matched to a gene; V was cut back by 8 bases and J by 5 bases. The CDR3 runs to 14 residues. Per germline, CDR1 LNHDA and CDR2 SQIVND (reference sequence). CDR3 protein: CASADRGITGELFF. The DNA for the CDR3 is TGTGCCAGTGCTGACAGGGGTATTACCGGGGAGCTGTTTTTT.